This TCR beta chain was captured by sequencing in a study of T cell clonality in common variable immunodeficiency (dated by TCRdb to the mid-2010s). Equivalent amounts of genomic DNA from CVID and control samples were used as sequencing input. For every sample, a 60 bp segment covering the rearranged TCRbeta CDR3 region was amplified and then sequenced. The immunoSEQ assay, a bias-corrected multiplex PCR combined with high-throughput sequencing, was used for TCRbeta amplification. In the paper's pipeline: Every unique nucleotide sequence was considered a clone and was annotated with V, D and J genes, copy number and frequency. Sequences were labeled productive if in frame, and non-productive if out of frame or containing stop codons. Clonality was calculated from Shannon's entropy as previously described. The predicted amino acid sequences of productive clones were used to derive mean CDR3 Kyte-Doolittle hydropathy. Scaled V gene usage was hierarchically clustered using Manhattan distance and complete linkage with the R hclust function. To assess clone sharing by CDR3 amino acid sequence, 12 repertoires per group were resampled over 100 rounds. The repertoires were searched for approximately 72 published EBV-specific TCRbeta sequences and 245 published CMV-specific TCRbeta sequences. A couple of CVID samples yielding fewer than 10,000 sequences were excluded from analysis, leaving approximately 42 CVID repertoires. What TCRdb holds here is the immuneACCESS table cut down to in-frame rearrangements. Part of the clones is not present; checked against another copy, under half of the missing clones reflect an unresolved V gene, and the others are unexplained. V and J calls plus clone size are reproduced from that table; the DNA served to infer D and trimming. Here the sample lists approximately 44,000 clones, none seen once only. In total, the top ten clones hold over 9.5% of the sample.

Findings and caveats that apply to the study as a whole: TCRbeta clonality was higher in CVID subjects than in healthy controls (t-test p = 0.018), and the increase was most characteristic of about a third of subjects. Patient heterogeneity within the CVID cohort put limits on correlating repertoire features with clinical complications. According to the authors, figuring out what caused the increased clonality in CVID would require sequencing the repertoires of T cell subpopulations. Healthy controls shared more TCRbeta clones with each other than CVID subjects shared among themselves (p < 0.0001). CVID TCRbeta sequences were reported to have fewer deletions and N-nucleotide insertions and to lack highly modified clones with 13 or more V deletions. Even though DNA input was equal, the average per sample came to about 81,820 unique sequences for controls compared with 25,000 to 40,000 for CVID samples.

Trimming leaves V shorter by 2 bases and J shorter by 4 bases, with the junction holding 5 bases beyond the gene matches. The germline V gene encodes CDR1 SGHVS and CDR2 FNYEAQ. From the cysteine through the phenylalanine, the CDR3 covers 15 amino acids. Part of the CDR3 DNA is given, 36 bases translated from base 1. In this sample, this clone turned up many times. Which antigen it targets is not known. From the germline J gene comes the end of the CDR3, since the read stops 3 residues before it. Both CVID patients and healthy controls were predominantly of Caucasian heritage. Heparinized peripheral whole blood samples of roughly 5 to 8 ml were obtained from each donor. Genomic DNA from adults with common variable immune deficiency (CVID) and from healthy adult controls was used for sequencing of TCRbeta CDR3 repertoires. The control group was made up of 22 healthy adult volunteers (roughly ten male and some twelve female) whose ages ranged from roughly 23 to 70 years, with a mean age of approximately 34. Diluted blood was subjected to density centrifugation over Hypaque 1077 or Ficoll-Paque for isolation of peripheral blood mononuclear cells. Genomic DNA was obtained from unsorted mononuclear cells through either Qiagen column purification or a centrifugation-based method.

The sample taken for sequencing was peripheral blood mononuclear cells. This receptor chain uses TRBV7-6 and TRBJ2-5; TRBD2 fits 9 bases in the junction. This TCR came from a person between 18 and 75 years old in good health. The CDR3 region has the sequence CASSLRGGGGETQYF. The part of the CDR3 DNA that was read is TGTGCCAGCAGCTTAAGGGGCGGGGGGGGAGAGACC.